These 10 T cell receptor beta chains originate from one sample sequenced in a study of T cell responses to AZD1222 COVID-19 vaccine. Assay used: immunoSEQ multiplex PCR; TCRdb lists only in-frame clones, some missing. In the table there are approximately 79,000 clones, just over 85% of which are singletons. Sequencing used peripheral blood, obtained on day 0 of AZD1222 vaccination. The receptors originated from an adult in good health.

The chain recombines TRBV15 with TRBJ1-2; D is unresolved. The CDR3 contains 15 residues. Germline V CDR1 and CDR2: LNHNV, YYDKDF (reference sequence). Between the trimmed V and J ends, which lost 1 base and 1 base, there was a span of 10 bases. The CDR3 DNA reads TGTGCCACCAGCAGAGTTTTGGGCAGTAACTATGGCTACACCTTC. Translation gives CATSRVLGSNYGYTF.

V usage is TRBV29-1 and J usage is TRBJ1-3; no clear D gene. The V and J ends lost 1 base and 4 bases respectively, with 5 bases between them. The germline gives CDR1 SQVTM, CDR2 ANQGSEA. This CDR3 comprises 12 residues. CDR3 region: CSVEVLGNTIYF. Here the CDR3 DNA reads TGCAGCGTTGAAGTCCTGGGAAACACCATATATTTT. Together with reference TRBV29-1 and TRBJ1-3, the CDR3 gives the full variable domain: SAVISQKPSRDICQRGTSLTIQCQVDSQVTMMFWYRQQPGQSLTLIATANQGSEATYESGFVIDKFPISRPNLTFSTLTVSNMSPEDSSIYLCSVEVLGNTIYFGEGSWLTVV.

This chain links TRBV7-9 with TRBJ1-3; TRBD1 aligns across 8 bases. Germline CDR1 and CDR2: SEHNR and FQNEAQ (reference sequence). The CDR3 has 14 amino acids. The trim removed 3 bases at V and 2 bases at J, leaving 0 bases unmatched. The DNA of the CDR3 is TGTGCCAGCAGCTTGACAGGGGCTGGAAACACCATATATTTT. Protein: CASSLTGAGNTIYF.

The V and J genes are TRBV28 and TRBJ2-1, with D unclear. CDR1 is MDHEN, CDR2 SYDVKM, per germline. V shed 1 base and J shed 7 bases, with 5 bases lying between them. CDR3 size: 12 residues. Here the CDR3 reads CASSLYRNEQFF. For the CDR3, the DNA is TGTGCCAGCAGTTTATACCGGAATGAGCAGTTCTTC. The entire variable domain, with the rest obtained from reference TRBV28 and TRBJ2-1, is as follows: DVKVTQSSRYLVKRTGEKVFLECVQDMDHENMFWYRQDPGLGLRLIYFSYDVKMKEKGDIPEGYSVSREKKERFSLILESASTNQTSMYLCASSLYRNEQFFGPGTRLTVL.

This clone has a handful of counts. The chain joins TRBV19 to TRBJ1-2, with D uncertain. The CDR3 loop spans 15 amino acids. V shed 6 bases and J shed 4 bases, with 18 bases lying between them. CDR1 and CDR2 (germline): LNHDA, SQIVND (reference sequence). Here the CDR3 reads CASRSLRADLYGYTF. In nucleotides, the CDR3 is TGTGCCAGTAGATCCTTAAGGGCGGACCTCTATGGCTACACCTTC. Using reference TRBV19 and TRBJ1-2 for the parts outside the CDR3, the full variable domain is DGGITQSPKYLFRKEGQNVTLSCEQNLNHDAMYWYRQDPGQGLRLIYYSQIVNDFQKGDIAEGYSVSREKKESFPLTVTSAQKNPTAFYLCASRSLRADLYGYTFGSGTRLTVV.

The V gene is TRBV11-2, the J gene TRBJ2-7; no definite D call. CDR1 and CDR2 from the germline V gene are SGHAT and FQNNGV. V lost 0 bases and J lost 0, with 9 bases in between. The CDR3 consists of 15 residues. CDR3 sequence reads: CASSLEVTISYEQYF. The CDR3, as DNA: TGTGCCAGCAGCTTAGAGGTGACGATCTCCTACGAGCAGTACTTC.

The CDR3 DNA reads TGTGCCAGCAGCCCGGGGGGCCACACAGATACGCAGTATTTT. Residues: CASSPGGHTDTQYF. The rearrangement joins TRBV7-9 to TRBJ2-3, with D possibly TRBD2 on 7 matching bases. The CDR3 spans 14 residues. Germline V gives CDR1 SEHNR, CDR2 FQNEAQ (reference sequence). Between the trimmed V and J ends, which lost 5 bases and 2 bases, there was a span of 11 bases.

The V and J genes are TRBV5-1 and TRBJ2-7; 7 bases map to TRBD1. The germline gives CDR1 SGHRS, CDR2 YFSETQ. This CDR3 has 15 amino acids. After removal of 1 base from V and 2 bases from J, the junction contained 6 bases not matched to a gene. CDR3 coding DNA: TGCGCCAGCAGCTTGCAGGGGACAGATACCTACGAGCAGTACTTC. Translation gives CASSLQGTDTYEQYF.

The chain carries TRBV2 and TRBJ2-2; TRBD2 agrees at 12 bases. Germline trimming cut 7 bases from V and 1 base from J; bases unmatched to any gene: 7. Germline assignment: CDR1 SNHLY and CDR2 FYNNEI. The length of the CDR3 is 17 residues. The CDR3 region has the DNA TGTGCCAGCACAACTAGCGGGAGGCCTGGGAACACCGGGGAGCTGTTTTTT. Amino acids: CASTTSGRPGNTGELFF.

This clone turned up a few times. V gene TRBV28 combines with J gene TRBJ2-7; TRBD2 matches 13 bases. CDR1 MDHEN and CDR2 SYDVKM come from the germline V gene. The CDR3 runs to 15 residues. V trimming: 7 bases; J trimming: 0 bases; junction bases outside the gene matches: 3. The CDR3 region is CASNGLAGASYEQYF. CDR3 DNA: TGTGCCAGCAACGGACTAGCGGGAGCCTCCTACGAGCAGTACTTC.